These 18 T cell receptor beta chains were all obtained from the same sample, sequenced in a study of cytomegalovirus exposure and HLA in healthy donors (dated by TCRdb to 2017 to 2019). Library prep was done by the immunoSEQ multiplex PCR assay. For the multiplex PCR, a mixture combining 60 forward primers for TCR Vbeta segments and 13 reverse primers for TCR Jbeta segments was used. TCRdb re-hosts the immuneACCESS table, in-frame sequences only. Its copies lack some clones; in the studies checked, an unresolved V gene accounts for under half of them, and the cause for the rest is not known. The sample records around 130,000 clones, around 79% of which are singletons. The ten largest make up approximately 2.1% of the sample. What was sequenced was PBMCs. These receptors were collected from a woman between 40 and 55 years old in good health and CMV-seropositive.

For this clone: Other DNA sequences in the sample encode the same CDR3. The chain couples TRBV18 to TRBJ1-5, with D unresolved. Germline V gene lookup returns CDR1 KGHSH and CDR2 LQKENI. CDR3 length: 14 residues. V gave up 5 bases and J gave up 7 bases, with 15 bases separating them. CDR3 in DNA: TGTGCCAGCTCAAATGGTCGGGTTGGGCAGCCCCAGCATTTT. Its translation is CASSNGRVGQPQHF.

In its sample, this clone was seen a few times. This chain uses TRBV7-9 with TRBJ2-1; D uncertain. Germline-derived CDR1 and CDR2 are SEHNR and FQNEAQ (reference sequence). The CDR3 consists of 17 residues. V dropped 1 base and J dropped 0 bases, with 13 bases sitting between them. For the CDR3, the DNA is TGTGCCAGCAGCTTAGGAAACAGAGAGAGCTCCTACAATGAGCAGTTCTTC. Its translation: CASSLGNRESSYNEQFF.

This clone occurred a few times. The chain recombines TRBV11-1 with TRBJ1-2, with D unresolved. Germline CDR1 and CDR2: SGHAT and FQDESV (reference sequence). The CDR3 contains 13 residues. V was clipped by 6 bases and J by 7 bases, with 15 bases between them. The CDR3 loop reads CASSFDKTPGYTF. In DNA form, the CDR3 reads TGTGCCAGCAGTTTCGATAAGACTCCTGGCTACACCTTC.

V and J are TRBV27 and TRBJ2-1; D remains unclear. The germline V gene has CDR1 MNHEY and CDR2 SMNVEV (reference sequence). The CDR3 totals 17 residues. V lost 4 bases, J lost 2 bases, and 18 bases lay in between. The CDR3 protein is CASSSPFRRNAYNEQFF. CDR3 in DNA: TGTGCCAGCAGTTCTCCCTTTAGGCGGAATGCCTACAATGAGCAGTTCTTC.

The gene calls are TRBV25-1 and TRBJ2-7; D unclear. This CDR3 spans 15 amino acids. The germline V gene encodes CDR1 MGHDK and CDR2 SYGVNS. V lost 3 bases and J lost 2, with 14 bases in between. Written as DNA, the CDR3 is TGTGCCAGCAGTGACACGATGCGGCAGCCCTACGAGCAGTACTTC. Encoded protein: CASSDTMRQPYEQYF.

V gene TRBV6-5 combines with J gene TRBJ2-2; no clear D. Germline V gene sequence: CDR1 MNHEY, CDR2 SVGAGI. The CDR3 is 13 amino acids. Deletions cut 0 bases from V and 13 bases from J, with 12 bases between. In nucleotides, the CDR3 is TGTGCCAGCAGTTACTCGAGAGGTGGTGGGCTGTTTTTT. Protein: CASSYSRGGGLFF.

A few counts support this clone. V is TRBV7-9 and J is TRBJ2-2; no definite D call. Trimming removed 11 bases from V and 1 base from J, with 14 bases in between. Germline V lookup: CDR1 SEHNR, CDR2 FQNEAQ (reference sequence). This CDR3 has 14 amino acids. The CDR3 nucleotides read TGTGCCCAAGCAGACGCGGTGAACACCGGGGAGCTGTTTTTT. It translates to CAQADAVNTGELFF.

This clone showed up just a few times. This rearrangement joins TRBV28 to TRBJ2-7; 7 bases agree with TRBD1. Germline assignment: CDR1 MDHEN and CDR2 SYDVKM. Trimming cost V 4 bases and J 4 bases; bases outside gene matches: 7. The CDR3 runs to 14 residues. CDR3 DNA: TGTGCCAGCAGTTCCCCGGGACAGAGATACGAGCAGTACTTC. Encoded protein: CASSSPGQRYEQYF.

This clone has only a few counts. This chain uses TRBV6-5 with TRBJ2-7; D possibly corresponds to TRBD2 (5 bases). The CDR3 is 14 residues long. Trimming left V 6 bases short and J 3 bases short, with 15 bases between. Germline loops: CDR1 MNHEY, CDR2 SVGAGI. CDR3 protein: CASSTGRAGYEQYF. CDR3 nucleotides: TGTGCCAGCAGCACGGGAAGGGCAGGCTACGAGCAGTACTTC.

This chain connects TRBV4-2 to TRBJ2-5; D is ambiguous. The CDR3 totals 15 residues. V was trimmed by 0 bases and J by 5 bases, leaving 13 bases between them. The germline CDR1 and CDR2 sequences are LGHNA and YNFKEQ. The CDR3 loop reads CASSQDGQPRETQYF. The CDR3 DNA reads TGTGCCAGCAGCCAAGATGGTCAGCCCAGGGAGACCCAGTACTTC.

V gene TRBV4-3 combines with J gene TRBJ2-6, with a tentative D call TRBD1 (5 bases). The CDR3 contains 17 residues. The V and J ends lost 1 base and 2 bases respectively, with 12 bases between them. Germline-derived CDR1 and CDR2 are LGHNA and YSLEER. The CDR3 is CASSQVGQGTGANVLTF. CDR3 DNA: TGCGCCAGCAGCCAAGTCGGGCAGGGAACTGGGGCCAACGTCCTGACTTTC.

This chain joins TRBV11-3 and TRBJ2-1; 8 bases agree with TRBD1. The germline V gene encodes CDR1 SGHNT and CDR2 YENEEA. CDR3 size: 15 residues. The V segment lost 5 bases and the J segment 3 bases; nucleotides outside the gene matches: 6. The CDR3, as DNA: TGTGCCAGCAGCCCGCGGACAGGGAGCTACAATGAGCAGTTCTTC. Amino acids: CASSPRTGSYNEQFF.

The chain uses TRBV5-1 and TRBJ2-7, with D maybe TRBD2 (5 bases). V lost 0 bases, J lost 3 bases, and 13 bases lay in between. Germline V gives CDR1 SGHRS, CDR2 YFSETQ. The CDR3 totals 15 residues. The CDR3 is CASSLEGGGGYEQYF. Here the CDR3 DNA reads TGCGCCAGCAGCTTGGAAGGAGGCGGCGGCTACGAGCAGTACTTC. The complete variable domain, with remaining parts taken from reference TRBV5-1 and TRBJ2-7, reads KAGVTQTPRYLIKTRGQQVTLSCSPISGHRSVSWYQQTPGQGLQFLFEYFSETQRNKGNFPGRFSGRQFSNSRSEMNVSTLELGDSALYLCASSLEGGGGYEQYFGPGTRLTVT.

The CDR3, as DNA: TGCGCCAGCAGCTTGGCCGGACAGGGTACTAATTCACCCCTCCACTTT. Translated: CASSLAGQGTNSPLHF. The chain carries TRBV5-1 and TRBJ1-6, with 8 bases that match TRBD1. V lost 0 bases and J lost 6; bases outside the gene matches: 5. The germline gives CDR1 SGHRS, CDR2 YFSETQ. The CDR3 consists of 16 residues.

V is TRBV15 and J is TRBJ2-2; weak D call: TRBD1 (6 bases). Looked up from germline, CDR1 is LNHNV and CDR2 is YYDKDF (reference sequence). This CDR3 spans 14 amino acids. V gave up 0 bases and J gave up 6 bases, with 8 bases separating them. DNA of the CDR3: TGTGCCACCAGCAGAGATACAGGGCCCGGGGAGCTGTTTTTT. It is translated as CATSRDTGPGELFF.

The gene calls are TRBV6-1 and TRBJ1-1; D ambiguous. Germline V gene data show CDR1 as MNHNS and CDR2 as SASEGT. The CDR3 covers 15 residues. V was cut by 1 base and J by 5 bases, with 14 bases left in between. CDR3: CASSEGKVGETEAFF. The CDR3 region has the DNA TGTGCCAGCAGTGAAGGGAAGGTAGGAGAAACTGAAGCTTTCTTT.

This clone has only a few counts. The chain carries TRBV2 and TRBJ2-3; 7 nucleotides match TRBD2. The CDR3 loop spans 15 amino acids. After removal of 3 bases from V and 6 bases from J, the junction contained 9 bases not matched to a gene. Germline CDR1 is SNHLY and CDR2 is FYNNEI. The CDR3 is CASSDSGLPQDTQYF. CDR3 nucleotides: TGTGCCAGCAGTGATTCGGGACTACCGCAGGATACGCAGTATTTT.

The rearrangement links TRBV27 to TRBJ2-2; 12 nucleotides agree with TRBD1. V gave up 5 bases and J gave up 1 base; unmatched junction bases: 14. The CDR3 covers 20 residues. Germline V gene sequence: CDR1 MNHEY, CDR2 SMNVEV (reference sequence). The CDR3 DNA follows: TGTGCCAGCAGTCCGGGACAGGGGGCGCCTAGGGCTCTGAACACCGGGGAGCTGTTTTTT. Its protein product is CASSPGQGAPRALNTGELFF.